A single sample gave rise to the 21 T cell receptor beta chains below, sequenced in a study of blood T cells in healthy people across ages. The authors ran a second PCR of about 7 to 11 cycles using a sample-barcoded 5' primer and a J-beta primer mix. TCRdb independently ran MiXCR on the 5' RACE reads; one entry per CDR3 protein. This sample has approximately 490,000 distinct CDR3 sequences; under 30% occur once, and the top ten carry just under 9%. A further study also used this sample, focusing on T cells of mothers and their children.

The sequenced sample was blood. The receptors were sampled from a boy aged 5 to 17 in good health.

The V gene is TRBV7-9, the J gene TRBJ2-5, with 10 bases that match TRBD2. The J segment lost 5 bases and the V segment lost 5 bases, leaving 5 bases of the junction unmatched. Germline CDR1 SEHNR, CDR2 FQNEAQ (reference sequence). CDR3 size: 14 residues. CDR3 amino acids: CASSGTSGAETQYF. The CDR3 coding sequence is TGTGCCAGCAGCGGTACTAGCGGGGCTGAGACCCAGTACTTC.

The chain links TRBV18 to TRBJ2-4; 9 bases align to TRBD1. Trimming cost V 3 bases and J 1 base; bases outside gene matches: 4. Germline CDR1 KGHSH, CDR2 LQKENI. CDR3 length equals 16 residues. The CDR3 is CASSPGTGWAKNIQYF. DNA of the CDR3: TGTGCCAGCTCACCCGGGACAGGGTGGGCCAAAAACATTCAGTACTTC.

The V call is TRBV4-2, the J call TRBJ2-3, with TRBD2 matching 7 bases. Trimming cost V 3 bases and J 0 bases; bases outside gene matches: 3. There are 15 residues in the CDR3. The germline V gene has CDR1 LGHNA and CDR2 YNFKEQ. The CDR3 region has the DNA TGTGCCAGCAGCCACAATAGCGGGAGCACAGATACGCAGTATTTT. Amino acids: CASSHNSGSTDTQYF.

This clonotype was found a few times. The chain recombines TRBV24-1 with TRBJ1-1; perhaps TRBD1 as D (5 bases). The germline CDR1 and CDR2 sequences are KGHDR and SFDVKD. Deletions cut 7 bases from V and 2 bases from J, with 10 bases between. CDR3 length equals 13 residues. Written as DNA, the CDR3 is TGTGCCACCAGGGGGACCGCTAACACTGAAGCTTTCTTT. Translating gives CATRGTANTEAFF.

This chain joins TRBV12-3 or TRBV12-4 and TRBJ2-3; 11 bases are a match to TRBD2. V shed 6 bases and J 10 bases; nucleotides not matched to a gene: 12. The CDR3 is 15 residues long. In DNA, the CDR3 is TGTGCCAGCAGCTTGAGTAGCGGGGGGGTGGATGCGCAGTATTTT. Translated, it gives CASSLSSGGVDAQYF.

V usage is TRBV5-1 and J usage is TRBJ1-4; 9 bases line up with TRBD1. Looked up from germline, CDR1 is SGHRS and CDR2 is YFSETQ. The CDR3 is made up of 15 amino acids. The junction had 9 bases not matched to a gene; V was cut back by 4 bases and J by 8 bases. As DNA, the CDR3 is TGCGCCAGCAGCATGCTTACAGGGGGCGGGGAAAAACTGTTTTTT. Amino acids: CASSMLTGGGEKLFF. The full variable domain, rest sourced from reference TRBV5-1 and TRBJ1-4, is KAGVTQTPRYLIKTRGQQVTLSCSPISGHRSVSWYQQTPGQGLQFLFEYFSETQRNKGNFPGRFSGRQFSNSRSEMNVSTLELGDSALYLCASSMLTGGGEKLFFGSGTQLSVL.

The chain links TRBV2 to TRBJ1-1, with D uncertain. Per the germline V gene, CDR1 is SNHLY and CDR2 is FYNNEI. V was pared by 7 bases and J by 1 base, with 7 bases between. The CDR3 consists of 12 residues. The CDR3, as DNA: TGTGCCAGCAATCACAGGAACACTGAAGCTTTCTTT. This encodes CASNHRNTEAFF. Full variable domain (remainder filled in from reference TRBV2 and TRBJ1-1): EPEVTQTPSHQVTQMGQEVILRCVPISNHLYFYWYRQILGQKVEFLVSFYNNEISEKSEIFDDQFSVERPDGSNFTLKIRSTKLEDSAMYFCASNHRNTEAFFGQGTRLTVV.

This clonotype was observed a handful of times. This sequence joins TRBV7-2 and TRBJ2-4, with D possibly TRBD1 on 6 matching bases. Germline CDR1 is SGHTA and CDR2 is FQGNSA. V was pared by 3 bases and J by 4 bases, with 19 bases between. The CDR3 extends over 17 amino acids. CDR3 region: CASSFGNLPGTKNIQYF. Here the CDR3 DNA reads TGTGCCAGCAGCTTTGGAAACTTGCCAGGGACAAAAAACATTCAGTACTTC.

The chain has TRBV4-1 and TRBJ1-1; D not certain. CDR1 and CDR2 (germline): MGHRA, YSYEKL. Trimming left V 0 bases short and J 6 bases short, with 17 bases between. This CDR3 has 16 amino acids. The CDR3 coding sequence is TGCGCCAGCAGCCAAGATCCACGGAAGAAGCGTTCTGAAGCTTTCTTT. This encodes CASSQDPRKKRSEAFF.

The CDR3 here is CASSSGQEISNQPQHF. The CDR3 bases are TGTGCCAGCAGTTCTGGACAGGAGATTAGCAATCAGCCCCAGCATTTT. This chain joins TRBV6-2 or TRBV6-3 and TRBJ1-5, with 7 positions matching TRBD1. The V gene's germline CDR1 is MNHEY and CDR2 SVGEGT. The ends lost 4 bases at V and 0 bases at J; junction bases unmatched: 6. The CDR3 totals 16 residues.

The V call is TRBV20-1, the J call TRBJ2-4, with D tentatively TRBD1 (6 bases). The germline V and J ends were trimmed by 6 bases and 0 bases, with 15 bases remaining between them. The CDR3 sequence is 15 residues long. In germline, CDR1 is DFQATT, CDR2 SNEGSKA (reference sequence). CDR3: CSARPGQGAKNIQYF. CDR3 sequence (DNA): TGCAGTGCCAGGCCGGGACAAGGAGCCAAAAACATTCAGTACTTC.

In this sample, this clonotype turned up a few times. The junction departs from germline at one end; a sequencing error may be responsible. CDR3 sequence (DNA): TGTGCCAGCAGTTTCCCCCCGGGAGGGACGAACACTGTAGCTTTCTTT. This sequence encodes CASSFPPGGTNTVAFF. The rearrangement links TRBV6-2 or TRBV6-3 to TRBJ1-1; TRBD1 might be the D (5 bases). This CDR3 has 16 residues. Per germline, CDR1 MNHEY and CDR2 SVGEGT.

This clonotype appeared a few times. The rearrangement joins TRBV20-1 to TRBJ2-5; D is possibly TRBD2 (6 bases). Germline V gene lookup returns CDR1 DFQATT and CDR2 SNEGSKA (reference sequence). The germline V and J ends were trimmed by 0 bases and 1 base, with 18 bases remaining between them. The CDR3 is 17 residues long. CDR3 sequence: CSARDRKEGTLQETQYF. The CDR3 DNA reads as TGCAGTGCTAGAGATCGGAAGGAAGGGACTCTCCAAGAGACCCAGTACTTC.

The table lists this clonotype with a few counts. The CDR3 spells CASKTGSANTEAFF. CDR3 sequence (DNA): TGTGCCAGTAAGACAGGTTCGGCGAACACTGAAGCTTTCTTT. The chain has TRBV19 and TRBJ1-1; D is perhaps TRBD1 (6 bases). This CDR3 is 14 amino acids long. Trimming shortened V by 7 bases and J by 1 base, and 13 bases separated the two germline ends. Germline V gene data show CDR1 as LNHDA and CDR2 as SQIVND (reference sequence).

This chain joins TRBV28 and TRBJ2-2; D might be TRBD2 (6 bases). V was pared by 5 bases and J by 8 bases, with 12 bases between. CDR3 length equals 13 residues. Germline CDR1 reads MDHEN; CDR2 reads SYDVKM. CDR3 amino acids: CASSLVGGGELFF. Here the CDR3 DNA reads TGTGCCAGCAGTCTGGTCGGGGGTGGGGAGCTGTTTTTT.

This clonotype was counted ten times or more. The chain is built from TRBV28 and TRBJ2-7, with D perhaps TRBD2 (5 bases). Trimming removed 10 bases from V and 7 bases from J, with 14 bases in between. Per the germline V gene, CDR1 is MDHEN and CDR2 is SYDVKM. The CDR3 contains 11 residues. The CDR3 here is CATLGAREQYF. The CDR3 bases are TGTGCCACCTTGGGAGCTAGGGAGCAGTACTTC.

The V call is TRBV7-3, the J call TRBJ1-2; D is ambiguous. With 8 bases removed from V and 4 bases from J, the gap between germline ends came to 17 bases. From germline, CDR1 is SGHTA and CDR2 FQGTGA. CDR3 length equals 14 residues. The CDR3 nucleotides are TGTGCCAGCGGAGACGGAAGTACCCCCTATGGCTACACCTTC. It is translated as CASGDGSTPYGYTF.

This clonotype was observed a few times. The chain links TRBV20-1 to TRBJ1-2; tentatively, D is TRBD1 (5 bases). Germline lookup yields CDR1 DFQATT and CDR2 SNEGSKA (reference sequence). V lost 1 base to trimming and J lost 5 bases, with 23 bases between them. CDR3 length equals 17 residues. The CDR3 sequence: CSARGGLTARPIYGYTF. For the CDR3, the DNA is TGCAGTGCTAGAGGAGGGTTGACAGCCCGACCTATTTATGGCTACACCTTC.

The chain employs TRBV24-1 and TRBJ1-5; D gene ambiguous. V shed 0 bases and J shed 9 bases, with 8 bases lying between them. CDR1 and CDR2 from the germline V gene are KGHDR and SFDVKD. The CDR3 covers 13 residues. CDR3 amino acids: CATSDLHAGPQHF. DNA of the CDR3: TGTGCCACCAGTGATTTGCATGCTGGGCCCCAGCATTTT.

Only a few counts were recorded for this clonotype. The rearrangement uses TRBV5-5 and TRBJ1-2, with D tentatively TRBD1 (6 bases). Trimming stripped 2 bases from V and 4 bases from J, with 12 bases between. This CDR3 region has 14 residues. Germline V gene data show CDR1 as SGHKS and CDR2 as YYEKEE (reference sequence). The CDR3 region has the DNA TGTGCCAGCAGCTTAGAGTCGACAGGCTATGGCTACACCTTC. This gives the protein CASSLESTGYGYTF.

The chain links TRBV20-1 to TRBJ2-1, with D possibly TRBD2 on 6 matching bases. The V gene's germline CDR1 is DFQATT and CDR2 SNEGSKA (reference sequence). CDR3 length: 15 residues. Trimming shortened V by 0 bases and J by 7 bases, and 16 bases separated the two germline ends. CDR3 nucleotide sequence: TGCAGTGCTAGAGATCTTGGTAGCGGCTATAATGAGCAGTTCTTC. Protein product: CSARDLGSGYNEQFF.